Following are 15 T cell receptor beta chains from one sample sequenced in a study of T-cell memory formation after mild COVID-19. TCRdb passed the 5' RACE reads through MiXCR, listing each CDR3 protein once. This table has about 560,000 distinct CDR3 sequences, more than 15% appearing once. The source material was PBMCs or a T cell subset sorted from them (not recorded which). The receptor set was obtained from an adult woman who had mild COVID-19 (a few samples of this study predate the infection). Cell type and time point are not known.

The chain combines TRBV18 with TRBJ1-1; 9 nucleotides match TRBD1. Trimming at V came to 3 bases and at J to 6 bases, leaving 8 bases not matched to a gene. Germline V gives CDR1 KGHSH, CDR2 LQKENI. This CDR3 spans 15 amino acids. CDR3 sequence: CASSPGQGDFAEAFF. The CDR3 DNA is TGTGCCAGCTCACCGGGACAGGGTGATTTCGCTGAAGCTTTCTTT.

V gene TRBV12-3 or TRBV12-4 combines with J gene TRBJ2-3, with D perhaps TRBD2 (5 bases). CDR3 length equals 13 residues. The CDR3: CAVAWGSSDTQYF. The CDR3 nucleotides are TGTGCAGTAGCGTGGGGATCGTCAGATACGCAGTATTTT.

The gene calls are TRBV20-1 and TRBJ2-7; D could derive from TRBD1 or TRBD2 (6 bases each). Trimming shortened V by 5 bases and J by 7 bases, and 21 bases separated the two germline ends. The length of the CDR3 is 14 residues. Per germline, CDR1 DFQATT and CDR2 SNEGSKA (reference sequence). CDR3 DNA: TGCAGTGCTGCAAGAGGGGGGCGGTCCGCGGAGCAGTACTTC. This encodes CSAARGGRSAEQYF.

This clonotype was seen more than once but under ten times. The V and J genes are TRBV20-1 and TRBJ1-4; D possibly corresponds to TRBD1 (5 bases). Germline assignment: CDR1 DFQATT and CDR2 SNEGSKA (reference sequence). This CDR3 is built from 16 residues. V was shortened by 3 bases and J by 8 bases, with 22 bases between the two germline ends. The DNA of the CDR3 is TGCAGTGCTAGGAGCAGTTTTGCCTACCGGGGGGAAAAACTGTTTTTT. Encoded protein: CSARSSFAYRGEKLFF.

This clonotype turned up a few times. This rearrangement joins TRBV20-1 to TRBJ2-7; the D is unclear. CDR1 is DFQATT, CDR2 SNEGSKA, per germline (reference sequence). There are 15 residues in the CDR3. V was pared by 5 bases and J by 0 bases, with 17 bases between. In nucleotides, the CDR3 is TGCAGTGCTCTAGGGTCGCACCTTAGCTCCTACGAGCAGTACTTC. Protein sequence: CSALGSHLSSYEQYF.

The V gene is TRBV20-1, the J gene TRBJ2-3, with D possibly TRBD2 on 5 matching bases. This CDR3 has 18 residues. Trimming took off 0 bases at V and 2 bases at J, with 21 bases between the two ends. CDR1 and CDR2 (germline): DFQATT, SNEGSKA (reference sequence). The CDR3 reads CSARDWKIAGGYTDTQYF. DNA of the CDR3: TGCAGTGCTAGAGATTGGAAGATCGCCGGCGGGTACACAGATACGCAGTATTTT.

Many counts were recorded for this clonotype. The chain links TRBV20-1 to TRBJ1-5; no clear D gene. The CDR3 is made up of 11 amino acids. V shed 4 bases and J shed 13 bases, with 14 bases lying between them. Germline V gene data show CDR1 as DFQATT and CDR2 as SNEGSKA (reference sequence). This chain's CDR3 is CSANFADIQHF. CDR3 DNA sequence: TGCAGTGCTAATTTCGCAGATATACAGCATTTT.

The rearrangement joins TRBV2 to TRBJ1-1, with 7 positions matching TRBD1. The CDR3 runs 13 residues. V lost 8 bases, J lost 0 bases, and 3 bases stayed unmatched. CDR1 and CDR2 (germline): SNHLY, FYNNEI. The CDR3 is CASLGQMNTEAFF. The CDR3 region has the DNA TGTGCCAGCTTGGGACAGATGAACACTGAAGCTTTCTTT. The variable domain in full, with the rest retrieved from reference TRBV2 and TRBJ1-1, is EPEVTQTPSHQVTQMGQEVILRCVPISNHLYFYWYRQILGQKVEFLVSFYNNEISEKSEIFDDQFSVERPDGSNFTLKIRSTKLEDSAMYFCASLGQMNTEAFFGQGTRLTVV.

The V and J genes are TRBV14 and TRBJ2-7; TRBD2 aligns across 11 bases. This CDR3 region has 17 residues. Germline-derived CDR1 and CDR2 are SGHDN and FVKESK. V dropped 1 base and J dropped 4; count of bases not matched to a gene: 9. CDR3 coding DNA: TGTGCCAGCAGCCAAGCAGTAATAGCGGGAGGGCATTACGAGCAGTACTTC. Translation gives CASSQAVIAGGHYEQYF.

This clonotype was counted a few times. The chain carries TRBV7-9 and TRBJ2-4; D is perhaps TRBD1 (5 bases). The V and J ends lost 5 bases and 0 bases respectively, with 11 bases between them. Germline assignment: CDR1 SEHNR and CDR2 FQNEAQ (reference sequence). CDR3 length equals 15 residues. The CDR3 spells CASSRDSLAKNIQYF. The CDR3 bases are TGTGCCAGCAGCCGCGACAGCCTAGCCAAAAACATTCAGTACTTC. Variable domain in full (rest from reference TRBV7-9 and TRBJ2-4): DTGVSQNPRHKITKRGQNVTFRCDPISEHNRLYWYRQTLGQGPEFLTYFQNEAQLEKSRLLSDRFSAERPKGSFSTLEIQRTEQGDSAMYLCASSRDSLAKNIQYFGAGTRLSVL.

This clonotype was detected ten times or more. The CDR3 is CASSPGGGEAFF. The CDR3 nucleotides are TGTGCCAGCAGCCCAGGCGGAGGGGAAGCTTTCTTT. This rearrangement joins TRBV3-1 to TRBJ1-1; unclear D gene. CDR3 length: 12 residues. Deletions cut 4 bases from V and 8 bases from J, with 11 bases between. CDR1 and CDR2 from the germline V gene are LGHDT and YNNKEL (reference sequence).

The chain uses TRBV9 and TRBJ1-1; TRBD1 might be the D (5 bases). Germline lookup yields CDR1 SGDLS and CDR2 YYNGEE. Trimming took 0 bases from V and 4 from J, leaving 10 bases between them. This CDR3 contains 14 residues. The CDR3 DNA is TGTGCCAGCAGCGTAGGGGGCACGACCACTGAAGCTTTCTTT. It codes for CASSVGGTTTEAFF.

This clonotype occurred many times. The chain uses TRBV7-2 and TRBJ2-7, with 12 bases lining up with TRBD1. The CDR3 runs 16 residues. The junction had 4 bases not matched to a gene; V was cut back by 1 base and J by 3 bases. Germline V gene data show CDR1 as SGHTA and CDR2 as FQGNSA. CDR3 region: CASSLGGTGGVYEQYF. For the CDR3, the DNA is TGTGCCAGCAGCTTAGGAGGGACAGGGGGCGTCTACGAGCAGTACTTC. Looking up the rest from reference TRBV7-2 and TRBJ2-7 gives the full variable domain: GAGVSQSPSNKVTEKGKDVELRCDPISGHTALYWYRQSLGQGLEFLIYFQGNSAPDKSGLPSDRFSAERTGGSVSTLTIQRTQQEDSAVYLCASSLGGTGGVYEQYFGPGTRLTVT.

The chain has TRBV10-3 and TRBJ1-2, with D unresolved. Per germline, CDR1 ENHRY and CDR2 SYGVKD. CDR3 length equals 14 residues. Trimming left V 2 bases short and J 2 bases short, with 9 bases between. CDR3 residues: CAISESSANYGYTF. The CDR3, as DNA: TGTGCCATCAGTGAGAGTTCGGCGAACTATGGCTACACCTTC.

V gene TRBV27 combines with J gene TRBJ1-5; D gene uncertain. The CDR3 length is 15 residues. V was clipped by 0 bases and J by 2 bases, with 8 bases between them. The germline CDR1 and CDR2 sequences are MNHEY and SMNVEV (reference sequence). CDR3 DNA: TGTGCCAGCAGTTTATCTTGGGGTGGCAATCAGCCCCAGCATTTT. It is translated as CASSLSWGGNQPQHF.